This T cell receptor beta chain comes out of a study of liver allograft versus peripheral blood T cells. Study-level information: Transplanted-liver T cell receptor repertoires were compared with recipients' peripheral blood repertoires.

Notes on the study in general: A difference was reportedly observed between T cell receptor repertoires inside liver allografts and those in peripheral blood.

Trimming cost V 1 base and J 5 bases; bases outside gene matches: 14. The CDR3 loop spans 18 amino acids. Germline V gene data show CDR1 as LNHNV and CDR2 as YYDKDF (reference sequence). One entry per CDR3 protein results from TCRdb running MiXCR on the reads. The sample yields 9,500 to 12,000 distinct CDR3 sequences, around a quarter seen once. This clonotype is labeled medium-sized. The antigen is undetermined. The receptor was derived from a human patient who had a liver transplant. Some T cells may have come from the graft donor. This chain joins TRBV15 and TRBJ2-7; 10 bases match TRBD2. The CDR3 protein is CATSRGIGASGSSHEQYF. In DNA form, the CDR3 reads TGTGCCACCAGCAGAGGGATAGGTGCTAGCGGGAGTTCCCACGAGCAGTACTTC.